Detailed here is one T cell receptor (beta chain). This clone was observed a single time. Its antigen has not been determined. No qualities accompany the bases; no much larger clone lies one base away. The immunoSEQ Assay, a bias-controlled multiplex PCR, was used to amplify TCRbeta CDR3 regions from genomic DNA. On the study's bioinformatics: The number of nucleated cells in each sample was estimated by amplification of reference gene primers within the assay. To quantify the absolute abundance of each unique TCRbeta CDR3 rearrangement, sequence reads were collapsed and filtered. Productive Simpson clonality was computed per sample as the square root of Simpson's diversity index over productive rearrangements. The immuneACCESS repertoire file appears here via TCRdb, limited to in-frame rearrangements. These files lack a portion of the clones; in checked studies, under half of the deficit traces to unresolved V genes, and the cause of the others is not known. V and J calls and clone size are those listed in that table; D and trimming were worked out from the DNA. The sample includes about 68,000 clones, with around 90% observed a single time. The top ten constitute roughly 0.47% of the sample.

In Seattle, one collaborating source enrolled patients while the infection was active and tracked those patients longitudinally over the course of disease. Each collaborating institution followed its own protocols to collect whole blood in K2EDTA tubes. For TCRbeta analysis, collaborators shipped samples in one of three forms: frozen whole blood, isolated PBMCs, or DNA extracted from either of those sample types. The record originates from a study of blood T cell repertoires in COVID-19 (dated by TCRdb to 2018 to 2020). Background on the whole study: Samples covering the acute and convalescent phases of COVID-19 were provided by collaborators in the United States, Italy and Spain. The prospective study material was composed of cDNA or gDNA derived from T cells, B-cell-depleted T cells, or PBMCs. The dataset comprised deeply sampled blood TCRbeta repertoires from subjects exposed to, actively infected with, or recovered from COVID-19. The repertoires were made available in a free public database intended to serve as a resource for research on the immune response to SARS-CoV-2. The samples were drawn from two sources: the first 160 participants of the ongoing ImmuneRACE study, and over 1,000 subjects contributed by 6 global collaborators. Nearly every sample came with metadata listing a de-identified subject ID, COVID-19 status, age in years and sex. Where available, HLA class I and class II types were taken from metadata supplied by the sample provider and were not determined by assay-based typing. Points the paper makes about the study in general: The quantity of clinical and demographic metadata differed by source and by participant and was supplied without curation.

The source is a man in his forties or fifties with COVID-19, enrolled during active disease. What was sequenced was peripheral blood.

CDR3 sequence: CASSSPGRSSYNEQFF. The DNA sequence reads TGTGCCAGCAGTTCTCCAGGGCGAAGCTCCTACAATGAGCAGTTCTTC. This sequence uses TRBV5-6 and TRBJ2-1; TRBD1 is a weak D gene call, 5 bases matching. From cysteine to phenylalanine, the CDR3 is 16 amino acids long. The entry retains the CDR3 DNA only, 48 bases that are in frame from base 1. Sequences SGHDT (CDR1) and YYEEEE (CDR2) are obtained from the germline V gene. V is clipped by 5 bases and J by 0 bases, and the sequence between their germline boundaries is 15 bases long.